The clone carrying this T cell receptor beta chain has at least ten counts. Antigen: not known. This sample is drawn from a study of CD8 T cells in ankylosing spondylitis. Study-wide results and caveats: The authors reported significant enrichment of disease-linked clones in matched ankylosing spondylitis synovial fluid. Blood from ankylosing spondylitis patients appeared to carry a characteristic roughly eight-variant TCR beta motif. Earlier authors reported some of these motif variants in reactive arthritis synovial fluid and blood.

Trimming shortened V by 6 bases and J by 1 base, and 3 bases separated the two germline ends. Germline CDR1 and CDR2: MNHEY and SVGEGT. This CDR3 is 11 amino acids long. Quantitative 5'-RACE with molecular barcodes produced the TCR beta libraries. TCRdb reanalysed the 5' RACE reads using MiXCR and keeps one entry per CDR3 protein. The repertoire holds 50,000 to 60,000 distinct CDR3 sequences, with 6% to 7.5% as singletons. This clonotype was obtained from a female donor with ankylosing spondylitis or in good health (not recorded which). The sequencing sample was made of blood, either unsorted or a sorted T cell fraction (not recorded which). V and J are TRBV6-2 or TRBV6-3 and TRBJ1-1, with D unresolved. The CDR3 DNA follows: TGTGCCAGCAGCGGGAACACTGAAGCTTTCTTT. This encodes CASSGNTEAFF.